A selection of T cell receptor beta chains follows, all from one sample in a study of CD8 T cells in ankylosing spondylitis. TCRdb analysed the 5' RACE reads with MiXCR anew, one entry per CDR3 protein. The table lists around 340,000 distinct CDR3 sequences, about 14% of them singletons, with about 1% in the top ten. Material for sequencing was blood, either unsorted or a sorted T cell fraction (not recorded which). The receptor source for this set is a male donor with ankylosing spondylitis or in good health (not recorded which). Both conserved end residues are part of each CDR3. The D gene is left open where the match is weak. The listing skips clone size in some rows; elsewhere it reads once, few, many or a size class.

j_call: TRBJ2-7
clone_size: -
v_call: TRBV20-1
d_call: -
cdr3_aa: CSASPEYYEQYF
cdr3_nt: TGCAGTGCTTCCCCGGAGTACTACGAGCAGTACTTC

j_call: TRBJ2-3
clone_size: few
v_call: TRBV4-1
d_call: TRBD1
cdr3_aa: CASSQGTLGTVSSSTDTQYF
cdr3_nt: TGCGCCAGCAGCCAGGGAACCTTGGGGACAGTCTCATCTAGCACAGATACGCAGTATTTT

j_call: TRBJ1-5
clone_size: many
v_call: TRBV5-1
d_call: -
cdr3_aa: CASSLDGSYQPQHF
cdr3_nt: TGCGCCAGCAGCTTGGACGGCAGCTATCAGCCCCAGCATTTT

j_call: TRBJ2-7
clone_size: many
v_call: TRBV12-3/TRBV12-4
d_call: -
cdr3_aa: CASSLVGTYEQYF
cdr3_nt: TGTGCCAGCAGTTTAGTCGGGACCTACGAGCAGTACTTC

j_call: TRBJ1-5
clone_size: few
v_call: TRBV6-1
d_call: -
cdr3_aa: CASNPTGTYQPQHF
cdr3_nt: TGTGCCAGCAATCCCACAGGGACATATCAGCCCCAGCATTTT

j_call: TRBJ1-3
clone_size: -
v_call: TRBV6-1
d_call: -
cdr3_aa: CASSSEGGRNTIYF
cdr3_nt: TGTGCCAGCAGCTCAGAGGGGGGGAGAAACACCATATATTTT

j_call: TRBJ1-2
clone_size: -
v_call: TRBV29-1
d_call: -
cdr3_aa: CSVAEETNYGYTF
cdr3_nt: TGCAGCGTTGCCGAGGAAACTAACTATGGCTACACCTTC

j_call: TRBJ2-1
clone_size: -
v_call: TRBV3-1
d_call: TRBD2
cdr3_aa: CASSLGTSGGHEQFF
cdr3_nt: TGTGCCAGCAGCCTGGGGACTAGCGGGGGACATGAGCAGTTCTTC

j_call: TRBJ2-3
clone_size: -
v_call: TRBV13
d_call: -
cdr3_aa: CASSPKGTPGSDTQYF
cdr3_nt: TGTGCCAGCAGCCCCAAGGGGACCCCGGGGTCAGATACGCAGTATTTT

j_call: TRBJ2-2
clone_size: few
v_call: TRBV27
d_call: -
cdr3_aa: CASSLDYRTGELFF
cdr3_nt: TGTGCCAGCAGTTTGGACTATCGAACCGGGGAGCTGTTTTTT

j_call: TRBJ2-2
clone_size: -
v_call: TRBV10-3
d_call: -
cdr3_aa: CAISEENTGELFF
cdr3_nt: TGTGCCATCAGTGAGGAGAACACCGGGGAGCTGTTTTTT

j_call: TRBJ2-7
clone_size: -
v_call: TRBV5-1
d_call: -
cdr3_aa: CASSLSLARSSYEQYF
cdr3_nt: TGCGCCAGCAGCTTGAGCCTGGCACGTAGCTCCTACGAGCAGTACTTC

j_call: TRBJ1-1
clone_size: few
v_call: TRBV15
d_call: TRBD1
cdr3_aa: CATSRVYPGGAFF
cdr3_nt: TGTGCCACCAGCAGAGTATACCCAGGGGGAGCTTTCTTT

j_call: TRBJ2-1
clone_size: -
v_call: TRBV11-1
d_call: -
cdr3_aa: CASSSPIGTRKQFF
cdr3_nt: TGTGCCAGCAGCTCCCCGATTGGAACTAGAAAGCAGTTCTTC

j_call: TRBJ2-2
clone_size: many
v_call: TRBV5-6
d_call: -
cdr3_aa: CASSQRGVNTGELFF
cdr3_nt: TGTGCCAGCAGCCAGCGTGGGGTGAACACCGGGGAGCTGTTTTTT

j_call: TRBJ1-1
clone_size: few
v_call: TRBV6-4
d_call: -
cdr3_aa: CASSSSGGRVNTEAFF
cdr3_nt: TGTGCCAGCAGTTCGTCGGGGGGGCGGGTGAACACTGAAGCTTTCTTT

j_call: TRBJ2-7
clone_size: few
v_call: TRBV20-1
d_call: TRBD2
cdr3_aa: CSARGGSGSVTYEQYF
cdr3_nt: TGCAGTGCTAGAGGGGGGAGCGGGAGCGTTACCTACGAGCAGTACTTC

j_call: TRBJ1-6
clone_size: few
v_call: TRBV12-3/TRBV12-4
d_call: -
cdr3_aa: CASSFLQFNSPLHF
cdr3_nt: TGTGCCAGCAGTTTTCTGCAGTTTAATTCACCCCTCCACTTT

j_call: TRBJ2-7
clone_size: -
v_call: TRBV25-1
d_call: -
cdr3_aa: CASRAQMAYEQYF
cdr3_nt: TGTGCCAGCCGGGCCCAAATGGCCTACGAGCAGTACTTC

j_call: TRBJ2-1
clone_size: many
v_call: TRBV4-2
d_call: -
cdr3_aa: CASSPSGSEQFF
cdr3_nt: TGTGCCAGCAGCCCCTCCGGGTCTGAGCAGTTCTTC

j_call: TRBJ1-1
clone_size: -
v_call: TRBV7-2
d_call: -
cdr3_aa: CASTLGELGDTEAFF
cdr3_nt: TGTGCCAGCACTCTAGGGGAATTAGGGGACACTGAAGCTTTCTTT

j_call: TRBJ1-2
clone_size: few
v_call: TRBV6-6
d_call: -
cdr3_aa: CAAGSYGYTF
cdr3_nt: TGTGCCGCGGGTTCGTATGGCTACACCTTC

j_call: TRBJ2-7
clone_size: once
v_call: TRBV3-1
d_call: TRBD2
cdr3_aa: CASGRGGQYEQYF
cdr3_nt: TGTGCCAGCGGGCGGGGGGGCCAATACGAGCAGTACTTC

j_call: TRBJ2-7
clone_size: -
v_call: TRBV30
d_call: TRBD2
cdr3_aa: CAWSAGRDYEQYF
cdr3_nt: TGTGCCTGGAGTGCCGGGAGGGACTACGAGCAGTACTTC

j_call: TRBJ1-2
clone_size: -
v_call: TRBV6-1
d_call: -
cdr3_aa: CAIGERDSTGYTF
cdr3_nt: TGTGCCATCGGGGAACGGGACTCCACCGGCTACACCTTC